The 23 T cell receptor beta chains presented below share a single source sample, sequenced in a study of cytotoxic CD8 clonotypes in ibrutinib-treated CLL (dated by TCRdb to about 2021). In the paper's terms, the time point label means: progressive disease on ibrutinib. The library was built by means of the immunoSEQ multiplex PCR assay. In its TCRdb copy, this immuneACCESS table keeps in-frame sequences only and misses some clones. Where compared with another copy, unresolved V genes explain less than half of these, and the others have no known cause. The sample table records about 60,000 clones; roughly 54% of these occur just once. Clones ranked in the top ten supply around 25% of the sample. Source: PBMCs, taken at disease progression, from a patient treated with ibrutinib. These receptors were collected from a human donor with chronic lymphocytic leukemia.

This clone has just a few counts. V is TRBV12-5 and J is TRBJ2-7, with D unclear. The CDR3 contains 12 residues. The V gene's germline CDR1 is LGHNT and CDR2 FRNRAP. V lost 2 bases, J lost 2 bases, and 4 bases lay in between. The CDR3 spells CASGLLTYEQYF. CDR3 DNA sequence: TGTGCTAGTGGTTTGCTAACCTACGAGCAGTACTTC.

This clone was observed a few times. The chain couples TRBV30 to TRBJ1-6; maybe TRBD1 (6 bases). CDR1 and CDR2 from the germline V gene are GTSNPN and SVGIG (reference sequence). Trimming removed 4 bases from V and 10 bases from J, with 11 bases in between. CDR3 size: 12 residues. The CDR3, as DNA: TGTGCCTGGAAAGGGGGTGGATCACCCCTCCACTTT. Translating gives CAWKGGGSPLHF.

The CDR3 region has the DNA TGTGCCTGGAAACGGACGACTAGCGTGAACCGCTACAATGAGCAGTTCTTC. Amino acids: CAWKRTTSVNRYNEQFF. This chain joins TRBV30 and TRBJ2-1; TRBD2 agrees at 8 bases. The CDR3 has 17 amino acids. V gave up 4 bases and J gave up 3 bases; unmatched junction bases: 14. Germline loops: CDR1 GTSNPN, CDR2 SVGIG (reference sequence).

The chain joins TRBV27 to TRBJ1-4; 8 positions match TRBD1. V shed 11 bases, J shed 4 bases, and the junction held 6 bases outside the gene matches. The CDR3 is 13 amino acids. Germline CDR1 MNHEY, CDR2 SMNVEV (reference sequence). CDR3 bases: TGTGCCGCAGGGGGCTCGGGTAATGAAAAACTGTTTTTT. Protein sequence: CAAGGSGNEKLFF. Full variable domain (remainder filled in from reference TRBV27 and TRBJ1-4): EAQVTQNPRYLITVTGKKLTVTCSQNMNHEYMSWYRQDPGLGLRQIYYSMNVEVTDKGDVPEGYKVSRKEKRNFPLILESPSPNQTSLYFCAAGGSGNEKLFFGSGTQLSVL.

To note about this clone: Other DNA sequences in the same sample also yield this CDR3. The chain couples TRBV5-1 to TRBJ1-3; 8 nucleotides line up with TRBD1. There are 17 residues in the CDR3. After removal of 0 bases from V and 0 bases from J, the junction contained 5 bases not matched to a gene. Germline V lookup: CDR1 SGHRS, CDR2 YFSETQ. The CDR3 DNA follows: TGCGCCAGCAGCTTGGAGGGGACAGGACCCTCTGGAAACACCATATATTTT. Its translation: CASSLEGTGPSGNTIYF.

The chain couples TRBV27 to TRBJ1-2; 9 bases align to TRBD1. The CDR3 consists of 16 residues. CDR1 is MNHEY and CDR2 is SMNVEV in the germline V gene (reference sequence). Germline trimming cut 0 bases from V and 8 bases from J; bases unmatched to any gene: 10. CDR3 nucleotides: TGTGCCAGCAGTTTATCCGTCTTAACAGGGGGCGACGGCTACACCTTC. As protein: CASSLSVLTGGDGYTF.

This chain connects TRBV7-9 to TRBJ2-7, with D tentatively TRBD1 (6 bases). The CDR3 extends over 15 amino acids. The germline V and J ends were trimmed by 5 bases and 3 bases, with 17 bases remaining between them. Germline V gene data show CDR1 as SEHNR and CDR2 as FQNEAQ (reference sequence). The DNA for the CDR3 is TGTGCCAGCAGCCAATTCGGGACACAGGACTACGAGCAGTACTTC. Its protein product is CASSQFGTQDYEQYF.

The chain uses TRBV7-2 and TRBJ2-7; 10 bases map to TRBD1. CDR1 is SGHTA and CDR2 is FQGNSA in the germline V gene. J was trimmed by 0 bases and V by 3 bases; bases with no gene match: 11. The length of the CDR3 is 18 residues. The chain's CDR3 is CASSFQTGGATGSYEQYF. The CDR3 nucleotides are TGTGCCAGCAGCTTCCAGACAGGGGGCGCTACAGGCTCCTACGAGCAGTACTTC.

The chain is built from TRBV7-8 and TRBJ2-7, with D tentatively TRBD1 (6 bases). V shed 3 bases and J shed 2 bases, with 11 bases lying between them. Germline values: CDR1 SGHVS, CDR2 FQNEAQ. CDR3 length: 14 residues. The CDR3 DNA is TGTGCCAGCAGCTTCCAGGGGCTGCCCTACGAGCAGTACTTC. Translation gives CASSFQGLPYEQYF. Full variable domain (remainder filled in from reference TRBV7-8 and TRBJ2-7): GAGVSQSPRYKVAKRGQDVALRCDPISGHVSLFWYQQALGQGPEFLTYFQNEAQLDKSGLPSDRFFAERPEGSVSTLKIQRTQQEDSAVYLCASSFQGLPYEQYFGPGTRLTVT.

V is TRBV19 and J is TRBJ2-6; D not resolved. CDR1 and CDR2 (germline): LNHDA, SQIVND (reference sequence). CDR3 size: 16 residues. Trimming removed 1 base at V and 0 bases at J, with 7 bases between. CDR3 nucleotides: TGTGCCAGTAGTATAGGAAAGATCTCTGGGGCCAACGTCCTGACTTTC. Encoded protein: CASSIGKISGANVLTF.

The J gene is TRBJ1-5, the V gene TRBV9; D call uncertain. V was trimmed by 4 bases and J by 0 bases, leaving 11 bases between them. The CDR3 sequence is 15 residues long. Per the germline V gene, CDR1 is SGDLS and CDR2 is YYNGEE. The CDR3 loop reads CASSPSGDSNQPQHF. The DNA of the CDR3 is TGTGCCAGCAGCCCTAGTGGCGATAGCAATCAGCCCCAGCATTTT.

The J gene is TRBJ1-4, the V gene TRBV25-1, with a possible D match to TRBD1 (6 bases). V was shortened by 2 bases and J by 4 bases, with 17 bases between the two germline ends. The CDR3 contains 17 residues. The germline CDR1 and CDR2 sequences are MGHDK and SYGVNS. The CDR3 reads CASSEPPPTGFNEKLFF. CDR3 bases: TGTGCCAGCAGTGAACCCCCCCCAACAGGGTTTAATGAAAAACTGTTTTTT.

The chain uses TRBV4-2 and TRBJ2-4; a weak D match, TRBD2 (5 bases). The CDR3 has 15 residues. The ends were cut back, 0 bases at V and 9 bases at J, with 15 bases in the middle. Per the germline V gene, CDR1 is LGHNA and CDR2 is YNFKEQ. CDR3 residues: CASSQDIGSQGIQYF. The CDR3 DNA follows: TGTGCCAGCAGCCAAGATATAGGGAGCCAAGGCATTCAGTACTTC.

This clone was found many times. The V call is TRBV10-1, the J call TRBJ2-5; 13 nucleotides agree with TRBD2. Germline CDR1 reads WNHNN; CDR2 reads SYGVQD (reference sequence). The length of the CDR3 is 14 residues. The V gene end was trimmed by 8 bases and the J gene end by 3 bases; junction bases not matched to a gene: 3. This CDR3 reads CASGGLAGEETQYF. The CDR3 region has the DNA TGCGCCAGCGGAGGACTAGCGGGGGAAGAGACCCAGTACTTC.

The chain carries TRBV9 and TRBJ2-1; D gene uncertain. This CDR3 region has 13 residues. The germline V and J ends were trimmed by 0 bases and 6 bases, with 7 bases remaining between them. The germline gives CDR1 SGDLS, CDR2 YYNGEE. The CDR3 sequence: CASSVVSGNEQFF. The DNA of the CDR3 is TGTGCCAGCAGCGTAGTGTCGGGCAATGAGCAGTTCTTC.

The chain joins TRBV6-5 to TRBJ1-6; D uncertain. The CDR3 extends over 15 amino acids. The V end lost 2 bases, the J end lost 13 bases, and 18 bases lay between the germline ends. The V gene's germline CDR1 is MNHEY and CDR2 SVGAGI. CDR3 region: CASSYRMGIELPLHF. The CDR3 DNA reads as TGTGCCAGCAGTTACCGTATGGGCATCGAGTTGCCCCTCCACTTT.

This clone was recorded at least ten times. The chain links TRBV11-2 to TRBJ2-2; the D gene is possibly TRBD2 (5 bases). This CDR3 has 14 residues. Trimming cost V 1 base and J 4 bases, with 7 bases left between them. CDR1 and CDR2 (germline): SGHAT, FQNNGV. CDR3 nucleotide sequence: TGTGCCAGCAGCTTAGTTGGGAGCACCGGGGAGCTGTTTTTT. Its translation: CASSLVGSTGELFF.

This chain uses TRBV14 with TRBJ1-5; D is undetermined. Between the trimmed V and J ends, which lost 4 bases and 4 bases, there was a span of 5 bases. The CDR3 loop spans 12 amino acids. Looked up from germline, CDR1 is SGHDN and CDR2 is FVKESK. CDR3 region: CASSRLNQPQHF. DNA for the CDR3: TGTGCCAGCAGCCGTTTAAATCAGCCCCAGCATTTT.

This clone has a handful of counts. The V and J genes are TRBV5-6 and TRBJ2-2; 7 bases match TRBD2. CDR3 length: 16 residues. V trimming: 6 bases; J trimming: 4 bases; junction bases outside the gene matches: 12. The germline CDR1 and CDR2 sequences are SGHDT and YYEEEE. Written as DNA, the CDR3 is TGTGCCAGCAACCCTGGGTGGGGAGGGGCCACCGGGGAGCTGTTTTTT. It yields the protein CASNPGWGGATGELFF.

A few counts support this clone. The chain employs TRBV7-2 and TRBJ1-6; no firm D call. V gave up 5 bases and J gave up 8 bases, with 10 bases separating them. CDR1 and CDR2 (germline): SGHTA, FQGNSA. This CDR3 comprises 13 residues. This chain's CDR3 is CASSPNRDSPLHF. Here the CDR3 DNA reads TGTGCCAGCAGCCCCAACCGCGATTCACCCCTCCACTTT. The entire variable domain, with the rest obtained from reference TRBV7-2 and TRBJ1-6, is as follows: GAGVSQSPSNKVTEKGKDVELRCDPISGHTALYWYRQSLGQGLEFLIYFQGNSAPDKSGLPSDRFSAERTGGSVSTLTIQRTQQEDSAVYLCASSPNRDSPLHFGNGTRLTVT.

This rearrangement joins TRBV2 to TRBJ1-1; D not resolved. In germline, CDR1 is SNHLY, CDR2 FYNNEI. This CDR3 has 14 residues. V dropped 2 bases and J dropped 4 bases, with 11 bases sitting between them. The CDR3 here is CASSELGRLTEAFF. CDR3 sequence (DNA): TGTGCCAGCAGTGAACTCGGGCGGCTCACTGAAGCTTTCTTT.

The CDR3 coding sequence is TGTGCCTGGAGGGGCTTATCGGGCACTGAAGCTTTCTTT. Translating it yields CAWRGLSGTEAFF. V usage is TRBV30 and J usage is TRBJ1-1; D uncertain. This CDR3 has 13 residues. In germline, CDR1 is GTSNPN, CDR2 SVGIG (reference sequence). Trimming removed 3 bases from V and 4 bases from J, with 12 bases in between.

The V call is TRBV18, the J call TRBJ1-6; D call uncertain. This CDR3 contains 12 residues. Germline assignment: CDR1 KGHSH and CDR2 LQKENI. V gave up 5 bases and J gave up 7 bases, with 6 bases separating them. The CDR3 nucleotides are TGTGCCAGCTCAACTGGGAATTCACCCCTCCACTTT. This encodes CASSTGNSPLHF. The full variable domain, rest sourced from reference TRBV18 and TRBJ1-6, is NAGVMQNPRHLVRRRGQEARLRCSPMKGHSHVYWYRQLPEEGLKFMVYLQKENIIDESGMPKERFSAEFPKEGPSILRIQQVVRGDSAAYFCASSTGNSPLHFGNGTRLTVT.